Following are 9 T cell receptor beta chains from one sample sequenced in a study of cytomegalovirus exposure and HLA in healthy donors. Vbeta (60) and Jbeta (13) primers were used in the PCR. Clones were read by immunoSEQ multiplex PCR, and TCRdb kept only the in-frame ones, dropping some. This sample has more than 80,000 clones, with over 75% found just once. The sample was PBMCs. The receptors stem from a girl aged 2 to 10 in good health and CMV-seropositive.

The chain joins TRBV30 to TRBJ1-1; D is uncertain. Deletions cut 5 bases from V and 1 base from J, with 14 bases between. The length of the CDR3 is 14 residues. The germline CDR1 and CDR2 sequences are GTSNPN and SVGIG (reference sequence). CDR3 sequence reads: CAWVTGRGNTEAFF. In nucleotides, the CDR3 is TGTGCCTGGGTTACTGGACGGGGGAACACTGAAGCTTTCTTT.

The chain joins TRBV30 to TRBJ1-1; D possibly corresponds to TRBD1 (5 bases). V lost 3 bases, J lost 0 bases, and 11 bases lay in between. Germline V lookup: CDR1 GTSNPN, CDR2 SVGIG (reference sequence). The CDR3 is 14 amino acids. CDR3 sequence reads: CAWSDSFMNTEAFF. As DNA, the CDR3 is TGTGCCTGGAGCGACAGTTTCATGAACACTGAAGCTTTCTTT.

The V and J genes are TRBV28 and TRBJ2-5; tentative D call: TRBD2 (6 bases). Between the trimmed V and J ends, which lost 6 bases and 11 bases, there was a span of 22 bases. The CDR3 runs to 14 residues. Germline loops: CDR1 MDHEN, CDR2 SYDVKM. CDR3 DNA sequence: TGTGCCAGCAGACTACCATCCCTAGCGAACATACAGTACTTC. Its translation is CASRLPSLANIQYF.

This clone was detected a few times. This chain uses TRBV5-1 with TRBJ2-7; D is perhaps TRBD1 (6 bases). The V gene lost 5 bases and the J gene lost 3 bases, with 21 bases spanning the gap. CDR1 and CDR2 (germline): SGHRS, YFSETQ. This CDR3 comprises 16 residues. DNA of the CDR3: TGCGCCAGCAGTCCTGGGGGCAGTTTAGGGGGCTACGAGCAGTACTTC. Its protein product is CASSPGGSLGGYEQYF.

There are a few counts of this clone. The V gene is TRBV6-1, the J gene TRBJ1-2; the match to TRBD1 covers 9 bases. This CDR3 contains 14 residues. CDR1 is MNHNS, CDR2 SASEGT, per germline. V lost 4 bases and J lost 5; bases outside the gene matches: 5. CDR3 sequence (DNA): TGTGCCAGCAGTGTAACTGACAGGGGGTATGGCTACACCTTC. It translates to CASSVTDRGYGYTF.

The V gene is TRBV6-4, the J gene TRBJ1-3, with TRBD1 matching 7 bases. The J segment lost 3 bases and the V segment lost 0 bases, leaving 2 bases of the junction unmatched. The CDR3 sequence is 15 residues long. Per the germline V gene, CDR1 is MRHNA and CDR2 is SNTAGT. The CDR3 loop is CASSDSTGHGNTIYF. CDR3 bases: TGTGCCAGCAGTGACTCGACAGGGCATGGAAACACCATATATTTT.

V is TRBV19 and J is TRBJ1-4; D possibly corresponds to TRBD1 (6 bases). The V and J ends lost 10 bases and 7 bases respectively, with 16 bases between them. This CDR3 has 13 residues. Germline CDR1 LNHDA, CDR2 SQIVND (reference sequence). The DNA of the CDR3 is TGTGCCACAGTACCCTCCAGGGGTGAAAAACTGTTTTTT. Translated, it gives CATVPSRGEKLFF.

This chain joins TRBV2 and TRBJ1-2; 9 bases are shared with TRBD1. V trimming: 0 bases; J trimming: 4 bases; junction bases outside the gene matches: 9. The CDR3 totals 17 residues. Germline loops: CDR1 SNHLY, CDR2 FYNNEI. CDR3 bases: TGTGCCAGCAGTGAAGCATGGGAGGACAGGGGAGTCTATGGCTACACCTTC. Protein: CASSEAWEDRGVYGYTF. Supplemented by reference TRBV2 and TRBJ1-2, the full variable domain reads EPEVTQTPSHQVTQMGQEVILRCVPISNHLYFYWYRQILGQKVEFLVSFYNNEISEKSEIFDDQFSVERPDGSNFTLKIRSTKLEDSAMYFCASSEAWEDRGVYGYTFGSGTRLTVV.

This clone is a singleton in its sample. This specimen includes other DNA sequences encoding the same CDR3. The CDR3 DNA reads TGTGCCAGCACGGGAGGGGATACGCAGTATTTT. This encodes CASTGGDTQYF. The chain uses TRBV27 and TRBJ2-3; 8 nucleotides line up with TRBD2. This CDR3 has 11 residues. Per germline, CDR1 MNHEY and CDR2 SMNVEV (reference sequence). With V trimmed by 7 bases and J by 6 bases, 0 bases remained unmatched.